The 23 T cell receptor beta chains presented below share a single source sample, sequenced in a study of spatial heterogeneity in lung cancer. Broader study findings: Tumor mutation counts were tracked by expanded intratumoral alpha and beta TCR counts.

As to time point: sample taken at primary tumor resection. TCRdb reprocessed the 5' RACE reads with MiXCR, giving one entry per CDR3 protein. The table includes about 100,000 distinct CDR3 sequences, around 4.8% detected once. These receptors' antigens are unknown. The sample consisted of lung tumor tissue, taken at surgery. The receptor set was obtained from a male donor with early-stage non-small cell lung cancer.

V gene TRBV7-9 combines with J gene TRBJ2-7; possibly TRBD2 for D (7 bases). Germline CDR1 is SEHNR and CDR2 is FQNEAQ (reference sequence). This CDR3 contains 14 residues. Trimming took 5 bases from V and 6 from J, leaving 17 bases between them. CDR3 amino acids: CASSNVGLGGEQYF. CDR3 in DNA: TGTGCCAGCAGCAACGTTGGACTAGGGGGCGAGCAGTACTTC.

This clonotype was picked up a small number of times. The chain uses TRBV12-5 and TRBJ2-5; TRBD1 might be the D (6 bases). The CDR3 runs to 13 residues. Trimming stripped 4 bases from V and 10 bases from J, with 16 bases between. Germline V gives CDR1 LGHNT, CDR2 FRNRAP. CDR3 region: CASGWDTREGQYF. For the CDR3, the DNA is TGTGCTAGTGGTTGGGACACCCGGGAAGGCCAGTACTTC.

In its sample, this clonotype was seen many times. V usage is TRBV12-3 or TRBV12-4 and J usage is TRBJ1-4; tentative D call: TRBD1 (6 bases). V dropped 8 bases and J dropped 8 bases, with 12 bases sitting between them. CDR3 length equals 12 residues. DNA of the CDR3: TGTGCCAGCCAAGAACAGGGAGAAAAACTGTTTTTT. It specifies CASQEQGEKLFF.

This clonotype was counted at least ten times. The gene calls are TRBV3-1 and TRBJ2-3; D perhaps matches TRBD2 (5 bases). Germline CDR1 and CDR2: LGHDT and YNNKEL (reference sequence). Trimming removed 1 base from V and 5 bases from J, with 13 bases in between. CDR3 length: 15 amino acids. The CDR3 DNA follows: TGTGCCAGCAGCCAAGGTCTAGCAGAACGAGATACGCAGTATTTT. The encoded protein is CASSQGLAERDTQYF.

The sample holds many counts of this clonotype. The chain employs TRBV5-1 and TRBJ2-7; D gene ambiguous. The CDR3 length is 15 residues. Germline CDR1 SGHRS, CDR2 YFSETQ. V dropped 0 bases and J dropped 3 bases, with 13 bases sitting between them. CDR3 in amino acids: CASSLVAADYYEQYF. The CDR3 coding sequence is TGCGCCAGCAGCTTGGTGGCGGCTGATTACTACGAGCAGTACTTC.

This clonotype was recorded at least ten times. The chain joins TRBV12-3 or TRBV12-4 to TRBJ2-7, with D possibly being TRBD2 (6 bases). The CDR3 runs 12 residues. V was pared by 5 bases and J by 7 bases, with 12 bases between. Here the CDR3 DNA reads TGTGCCAGCAGTACCCGGGCGGGAGAGCAGTACTTC. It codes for CASSTRAGEQYF.

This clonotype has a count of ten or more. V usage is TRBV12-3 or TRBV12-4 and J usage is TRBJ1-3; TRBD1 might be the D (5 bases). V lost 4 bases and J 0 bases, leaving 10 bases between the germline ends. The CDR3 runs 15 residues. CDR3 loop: CASSSSTASGNTIYF. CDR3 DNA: TGTGCCAGCAGTTCGTCGACAGCCTCTGGAAACACCATATATTTT.

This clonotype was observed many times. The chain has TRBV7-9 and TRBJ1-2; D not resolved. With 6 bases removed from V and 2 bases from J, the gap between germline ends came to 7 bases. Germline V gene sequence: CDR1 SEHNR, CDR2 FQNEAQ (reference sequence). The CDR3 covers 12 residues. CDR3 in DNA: TGTGCCAGCAGTGTGGTCAACTATGGCTACACCTTC. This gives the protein CASSVVNYGYTF.

CDR3 sequence: CATSTRAAGANVLTF. The CDR3 DNA reads as TGTGCCACCAGCACCCGGGCGGCTGGGGCCAACGTCCTGACTTTC. The chain joins TRBV15 to TRBJ2-6; no definite D call. Trimming pared 4 bases from V and 2 bases from J, leaving 9 bases between. Germline CDR1 LNHNV, CDR2 YYDKDF (reference sequence). This CDR3 region has 15 residues.

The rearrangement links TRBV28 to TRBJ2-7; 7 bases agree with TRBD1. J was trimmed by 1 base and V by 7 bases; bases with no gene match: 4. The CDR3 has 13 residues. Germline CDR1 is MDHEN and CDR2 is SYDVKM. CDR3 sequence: CASKQGPSYEQYF. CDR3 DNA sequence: TGTGCCAGCAAACAGGGGCCATCCTACGAGCAGTACTTC.

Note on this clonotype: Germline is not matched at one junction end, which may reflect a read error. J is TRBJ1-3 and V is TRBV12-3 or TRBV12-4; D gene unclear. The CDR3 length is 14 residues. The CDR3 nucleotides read TGTGCCAGCAGTGACGTCAACTCTGGAAACACCATACATTTT. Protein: CASSDVNSGNTIHF.

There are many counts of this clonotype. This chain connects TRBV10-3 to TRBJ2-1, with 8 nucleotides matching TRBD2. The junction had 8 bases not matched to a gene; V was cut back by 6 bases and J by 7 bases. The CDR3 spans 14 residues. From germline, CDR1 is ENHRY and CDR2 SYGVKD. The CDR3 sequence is CAIRAGGALNEQFF. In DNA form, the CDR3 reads TGTGCCATCAGGGCGGGGGGCGCTTTGAATGAGCAGTTCTTC.

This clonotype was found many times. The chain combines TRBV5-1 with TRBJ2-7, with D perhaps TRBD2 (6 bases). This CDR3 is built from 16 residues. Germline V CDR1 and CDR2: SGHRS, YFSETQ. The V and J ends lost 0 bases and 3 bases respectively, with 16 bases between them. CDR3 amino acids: CASSLGLGGVNYEQYF. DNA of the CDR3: TGCGCCAGCAGCTTGGGTCTTGGCGGGGTGAACTACGAGCAGTACTTC.

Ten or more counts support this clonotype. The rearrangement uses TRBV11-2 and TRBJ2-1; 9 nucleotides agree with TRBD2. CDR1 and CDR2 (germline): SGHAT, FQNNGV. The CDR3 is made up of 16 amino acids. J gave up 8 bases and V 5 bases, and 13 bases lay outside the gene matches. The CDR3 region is CASSPLREGPMHEQFF. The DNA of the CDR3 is TGTGCCAGCAGCCCTCTGCGGGAGGGCCCTATGCATGAGCAGTTCTTC.

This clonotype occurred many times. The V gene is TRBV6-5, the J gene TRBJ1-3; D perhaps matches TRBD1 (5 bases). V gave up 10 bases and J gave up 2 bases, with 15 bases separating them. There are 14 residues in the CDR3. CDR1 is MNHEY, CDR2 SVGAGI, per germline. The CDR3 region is CATRPGGTGNTIYF. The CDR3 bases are TGTGCCACCCGACCGGGGGGAACTGGAAACACCATATATTTT.

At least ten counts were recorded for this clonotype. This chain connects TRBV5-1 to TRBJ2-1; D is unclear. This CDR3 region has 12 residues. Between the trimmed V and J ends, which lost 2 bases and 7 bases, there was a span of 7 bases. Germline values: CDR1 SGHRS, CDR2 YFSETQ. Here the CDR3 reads CASSLYGNEQFF. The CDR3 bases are TGCGCCAGCAGCTTATATGGGAATGAGCAGTTCTTC.

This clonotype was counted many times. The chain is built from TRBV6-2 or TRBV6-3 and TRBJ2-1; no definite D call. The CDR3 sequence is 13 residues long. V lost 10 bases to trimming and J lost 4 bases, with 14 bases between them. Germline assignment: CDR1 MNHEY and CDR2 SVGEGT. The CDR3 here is CATEVDGYNEQFF. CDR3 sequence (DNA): TGTGCCACCGAGGTAGATGGGTACAATGAGCAGTTCTTC.

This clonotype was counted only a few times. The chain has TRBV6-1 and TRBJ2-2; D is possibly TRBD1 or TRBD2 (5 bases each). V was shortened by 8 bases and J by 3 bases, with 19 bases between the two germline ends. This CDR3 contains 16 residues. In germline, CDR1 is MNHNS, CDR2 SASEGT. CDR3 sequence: CASDVPGPTDTGELFF. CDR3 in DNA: TGTGCCAGCGACGTCCCGGGACCAACAGACACCGGGGAGCTGTTTTTT.

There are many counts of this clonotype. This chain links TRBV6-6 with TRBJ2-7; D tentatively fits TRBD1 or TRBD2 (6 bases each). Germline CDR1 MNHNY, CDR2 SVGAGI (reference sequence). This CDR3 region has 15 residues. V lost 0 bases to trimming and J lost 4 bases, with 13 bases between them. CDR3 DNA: TGTGCCAGCAGTTACTCTGCCAGGGGAGGTTACGAGCAGTACTTC. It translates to CASSYSARGGYEQYF.

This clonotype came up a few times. The CDR3 DNA follows: TGCGCCAGCAGTGAGGCCACAGGGGTGGATGGTTCACCCCTCCACTTT. Its protein product is CASSEATGVDGSPLHF. The V call is TRBV10-2, the J call TRBJ1-6; 7 bases map to TRBD1. Losses at the gene ends were 2 bases for V and 9 bases for J; bases not matched to a gene: 10. The CDR3 spans 16 residues. Looked up from germline, CDR1 is WSHSY and CDR2 is SAAADI.

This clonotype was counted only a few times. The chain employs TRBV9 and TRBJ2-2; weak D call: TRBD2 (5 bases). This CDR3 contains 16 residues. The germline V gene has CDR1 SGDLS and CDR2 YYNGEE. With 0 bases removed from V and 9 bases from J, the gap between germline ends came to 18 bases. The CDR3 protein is CASSVAPQEGSRELFF. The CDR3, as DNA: TGTGCCAGCAGCGTAGCCCCGCAAGAGGGTAGCCGGGAGCTGTTTTTT. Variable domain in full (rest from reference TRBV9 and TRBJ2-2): DSGVTQTPKHLITATGQRVTLRCSPRSGDLSVYWYQQSLDQGLQFLIQYYNGEERAKGNILERFSAQQFPDLHSELNLSSLELGDSALYFCASSVAPQEGSRELFFGEGSRLTVL.

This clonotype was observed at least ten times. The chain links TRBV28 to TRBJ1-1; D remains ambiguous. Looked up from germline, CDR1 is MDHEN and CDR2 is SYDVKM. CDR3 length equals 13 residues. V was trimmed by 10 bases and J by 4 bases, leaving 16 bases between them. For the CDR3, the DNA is TGTGCCACCCAATCGGGGTTGGGCACTGAAGCTTTCTTT. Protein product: CATQSGLGTEAFF.

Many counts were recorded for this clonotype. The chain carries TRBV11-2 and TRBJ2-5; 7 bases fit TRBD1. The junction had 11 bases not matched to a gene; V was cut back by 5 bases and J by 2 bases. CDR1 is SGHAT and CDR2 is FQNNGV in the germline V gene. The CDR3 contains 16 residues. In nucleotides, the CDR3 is TGTGCCAGCAGCGCACGACAGGGAAATGGACAAGAGACCCAGTACTTC. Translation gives CASSARQGNGQETQYF.